These 15 T cell receptor beta chains share one sample of origin, sequenced in a study of blood T cell repertoires in COVID-19. The protocol was immunoSEQ multiplex PCR, while the TCRdb copy is restricted to in-frame clones and leaves out a portion. Seen here are about 79,000 clones, approximately 90% observed once, and the top ten hold around 14%. Specimen: peripheral blood. These receptors were obtained from a man between 65 and 85 years old with active or convalescent COVID-19.

This clone came up once. The chain recombines TRBV5-8 with TRBJ2-3; 7 bases line up with TRBD1. The germline V gene encodes CDR1 SGHTS and CDR2 YDEGEE. Trimming at V came to 2 bases and at J to 3 bases, leaving 6 bases not matched to a gene. The CDR3 is 15 amino acids. The CDR3 spells CASSLSPQGTDTQYF. CDR3 nucleotide sequence: TGTGCCAGCAGCTTAAGTCCACAGGGGACAGATACGCAGTATTTT.

The rearrangement uses TRBV9 and TRBJ1-2; the D gene is possibly TRBD1 (5 bases). CDR1 is SGDLS, CDR2 YYNGEE, per germline. The CDR3 loop spans 12 amino acids. Trimming removed 4 bases from V and 4 bases from J, with 8 bases in between. For the CDR3, the DNA is TGTGCCAGCAGCAGAGACAGCTATGGCTACACCTTC. Amino acids: CASSRDSYGYTF.

The V call is TRBV9, the J call TRBJ2-3; D is possibly TRBD1 (6 bases). This CDR3 comprises 15 residues. Germline assignment: CDR1 SGDLS and CDR2 YYNGEE. V was cut by 4 bases and J by 1 base, with 13 bases left in between. CDR3 protein: CASSKQGHGTDTQYF. CDR3 coding DNA: TGTGCCAGCAGCAAACAGGGACACGGCACAGATACGCAGTATTTT.

Notes on this clone: The same CDR3 also results from other DNA sequences found in this sample. CDR3 nucleotide sequence: TGTGCCAGCAGCGTCAGGGGCGGAACTGAAGCTTTCTTT. Translating gives CASSVRGGTEAFF. This chain links TRBV9 with TRBJ1-1; D may be TRBD1 (6 bases). This CDR3 spans 13 amino acids. Germline lookup yields CDR1 SGDLS and CDR2 YYNGEE. V lost 2 bases, J lost 5 bases, and 10 bases lay in between.

The genes are TRBV28 and TRBJ1-2; 7 bases are shared with TRBD1. This CDR3 has 13 amino acids. The germline V gene encodes CDR1 MDHEN and CDR2 SYDVKM. The J segment lost 7 bases and the V segment lost 6 bases, leaving 8 bases of the junction unmatched. The CDR3 sequence is CASRSGQAGGYTF. The CDR3 DNA reads as TGTGCCAGCAGATCAGGACAGGCGGGTGGCTACACCTTC.

This clone has only a few counts. The chain couples TRBV19 to TRBJ2-5, with unresolved D. Germline CDR1 and CDR2: LNHDA and SQIVND (reference sequence). The V and J ends lost 4 bases and 2 bases respectively, with 8 bases between them. There are 13 residues in the CDR3. CDR3 bases: TGTGCCAGTAGTAGCGACTTACAAGAGACCCAGTACTTC. Its translation: CASSSDLQETQYF.

The chain links TRBV4-3 to TRBJ1-1; no clear D. The ends were cut back, 0 bases at V and 5 bases at J, with 13 bases in the middle. The CDR3 length is 15 residues. Germline CDR1 is LGHNA and CDR2 is YSLEER. CDR3 sequence (DNA): TGCGCCAGCAGCCAAGATCCCAAGAGTAGAACTGAAGCTTTCTTT. Its protein product is CASSQDPKSRTEAFF.

The chain recombines TRBV15 with TRBJ1-2; perhaps TRBD1 as D (5 bases). There are 14 residues in the CDR3. V lost 5 bases, J lost 0 bases, and 10 bases lay in between. The germline CDR1 and CDR2 sequences are LNHNV and YYDKDF (reference sequence). The CDR3: CATSPGRSNYGYTF. The DNA of the CDR3 is TGTGCCACCAGCCCAGGGCGATCTAACTATGGCTACACCTTC.

J is TRBJ2-7 and V is TRBV19, with 11 bases lining up with TRBD2. Germline trimming cut 9 bases from V and 2 bases from J; bases unmatched to any gene: 6. Germline-derived CDR1 and CDR2 are LNHDA and SQIVND (reference sequence). The CDR3 loop spans 14 amino acids. CDR3 sequence (DNA): TGTGCCAGCCAGACTAGCGGGAATACCTACGAGCAGTACTTC. Protein product: CASQTSGNTYEQYF.

The V and J genes are TRBV6-6 and TRBJ1-4; tentative D call: TRBD1 (6 bases). Trimming pared 0 bases from V and 3 bases from J, leaving 8 bases between. The CDR3 has 15 residues. Germline-derived CDR1 and CDR2 are MNHNY and SVGAGI (reference sequence). The CDR3 spells CASSYSGQSNEKLFF. For the CDR3, the DNA is TGTGCCAGCAGTTACTCAGGACAGTCTAATGAAAAACTGTTTTTT.

On this clone itself: Other DNA sequences of this sample code for an identical CDR3. J is TRBJ1-2 and V is TRBV5-1; 7 bases map to TRBD1. With 0 bases clipped from V and 3 bases from J, the junction kept 2 bases outside the gene matches. In germline, CDR1 is SGHRS, CDR2 YFSETQ. This CDR3 has 14 residues. The CDR3 DNA follows: TGCGCCAGCAGCTTGGGTGACAGGGACTATGGCTACACCTTC. Protein product: CASSLGDRDYGYTF.

The chain recombines TRBV5-1 with TRBJ1-4; 7 nucleotides agree with TRBD1. Germline V gene sequence: CDR1 SGHRS, CDR2 YFSETQ. The CDR3 consists of 14 residues. The trim removed 3 bases at V and 8 bases at J, leaving 7 bases unmatched. For the CDR3, the DNA is TGCGCCAGCAGCTACGGACAGGTGGAGGAAAAACTGTTTTTT. It encodes CASSYGQVEEKLFF.

This chain connects TRBV9 to TRBJ2-5, with 11 nucleotides matching TRBD2. V was clipped by 4 bases and J by 0 bases; unmatched bases: 5. CDR3 size: 16 residues. CDR1 SGDLS and CDR2 YYNGEE come from the germline V gene. CDR3 protein: CASSPWGLADQETQYF. The CDR3, as DNA: TGTGCCAGCAGCCCATGGGGACTAGCGGACCAAGAGACCCAGTACTTC.

This sequence joins TRBV6-2 or TRBV6-3 and TRBJ1-5, with 7 bases matching TRBD1. The CDR3 covers 15 residues. After removal of 6 bases from V and 8 bases from J, the junction contained 13 bases not matched to a gene. Germline V gene sequence: CDR1 MNHEY, CDR2 SVGEGT. The CDR3 loop is CASSPHGTVVEPQHF. CDR3 sequence (DNA): TGTGCCAGCAGCCCACACGGGACAGTGGTGGAGCCCCAGCATTTT.

The genes are TRBV24-1 and TRBJ1-1, with 7 bases fitting TRBD1. The CDR3 runs to 15 residues. V shed 1 base and J 0 bases; nucleotides not matched to a gene: 1. Germline CDR1 reads KGHDR; CDR2 reads SFDVKD. The CDR3 nucleotides read TGTGCCACCAGTGATTTTGACAGGGTGAACACTGAAGCTTTCTTT. It yields the protein CATSDFDRVNTEAFF.